This T cell receptor (beta chain) was sequenced for a study of glioma-infiltrating T cells. Study-level information: Target coverage was roughly 4- to 11-fold for roughly one million blood T cells.

Using RNA template, CDR3s of TCR alpha and beta were amplified with iRepertoire arm-PCR. TCRdb re-analysed the multiplex PCR reads in MiXCR, keeping a single row per CDR3 protein. This sample has approximately 400,000 distinct CDR3 sequences, with roughly two fifths found just once. General study points: Tissue-blood divergence was below expectation in non-neoplastic patients, above in gliomas. A blood CDR3 motif signature was depleted in highly divergent patients.

This clonotype was counted a few times. The antigen remains undetermined. This sequence originates from a human donor with low-grade glioma or glioblastoma, undergoing nonglioma brain surgery, or in good health (not recorded which). The source material was glioma tissue, nonneoplastic brain tissue, or PBMCs (not recorded which).

The DNA of the CDR3 is TGTGCCAGCAGCCCTAATTCCGGGACATCGTCTGACGAGCAGTACTTC. Its protein product is CASSPNSGTSSDEQYF. The rearrangement joins TRBV3-1 to TRBJ2-7, with D possibly TRBD1 on 6 matching bases. In germline, CDR1 is LGHDT, CDR2 YNNKEL (reference sequence). The V end lost 4 bases, the J end lost 5 bases, and 21 bases lay between the germline ends. The CDR3 consists of 16 residues.